This T cell receptor beta chain was sequenced during a study of blood T cell repertoires in COVID-19. Across the study: The United States, Italy and Spain provided the acute and convalescent COVID-19 samples. T cells, B-cell-depleted T cells, or PBMCs provided the cDNA or gDNA that served as material.

In the authors' methods: Counts of nucleated cells, estimated from reference gene primer amplification, were obtained. Only in-frame clones appear in the TCRdb table, and some are missing; sequencing was by immunoSEQ multiplex PCR. The DNA was the basis for D and trimming; V, J and clone size are from that table. The sample holds about 70,000 clones, about 80% seen once. V was trimmed by 8 bases and J by 5 bases, leaving 12 bases between them. This CDR3 region has 12 residues. CDR1 and CDR2 (germline): MDHEN, SYDVKM. The sequence was obtained from a woman in her 70s with acute or convalescent COVID-19. The rearrangement links TRBV28 to TRBJ1-1; perhaps TRBD1 as D (6 bases). Sequencing used peripheral blood. The CDR3 reads CASGGAYTEAFF. CDR3 coding DNA: TGTGCCAGCGGGGGGGCGTATACTGAAGCTTTCTTT. The variable domain in full, with the rest retrieved from reference TRBV28 and TRBJ1-1, is DVKVTQSSRYLVKRTGEKVFLECVQDMDHENMFWYRQDPGLGLRLIYFSYDVKMKEKGDIPEGYSVSREKKERFSLILESASTNQTSMYLCASGGAYTEAFFGQGTRLTVV.